This entry features one T cell receptor beta chain sequence. There are 17 residues in the CDR3. The germline gives CDR1 SGHNT, CDR2 YENEEA. Trimming shortened V by 4 bases and J by 0 bases, and 16 bases separated the two germline ends. This entry comes from a study of blood T cell repertoires in COVID-19. Assay used: immunoSEQ multiplex PCR; TCRdb lists only in-frame clones, some missing. The data show 85,000 to 110,000 clones, with over 75% seen just once and roughly 13% held by the top ten. This rearrangement joins TRBV11-3 to TRBJ2-1; TRBD1 might be the D (6 bases). The receptor was derived from a human donor in a cohort sampled during active or convalescent COVID-19. The sequencing sample was made of peripheral blood. CDR3 sequence: CASSSNRVWSSYNEQFF. The CDR3 DNA is TGTGCCAGCAGCTCAAACAGGGTTTGGAGCTCCTACAATGAGCAGTTCTTC.